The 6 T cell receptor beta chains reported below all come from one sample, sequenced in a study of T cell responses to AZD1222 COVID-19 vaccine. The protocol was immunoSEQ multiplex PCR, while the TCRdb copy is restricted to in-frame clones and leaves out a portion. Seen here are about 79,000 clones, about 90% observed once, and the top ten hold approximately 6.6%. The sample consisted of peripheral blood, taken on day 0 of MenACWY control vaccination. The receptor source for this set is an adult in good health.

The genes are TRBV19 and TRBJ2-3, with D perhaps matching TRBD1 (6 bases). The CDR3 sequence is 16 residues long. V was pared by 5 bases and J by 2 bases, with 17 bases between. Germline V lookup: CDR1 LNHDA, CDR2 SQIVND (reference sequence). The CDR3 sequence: CASSATRDKYTDTQYF. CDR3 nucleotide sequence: TGTGCCAGTAGTGCAACCCGGGACAAATACACAGATACGCAGTATTTT.

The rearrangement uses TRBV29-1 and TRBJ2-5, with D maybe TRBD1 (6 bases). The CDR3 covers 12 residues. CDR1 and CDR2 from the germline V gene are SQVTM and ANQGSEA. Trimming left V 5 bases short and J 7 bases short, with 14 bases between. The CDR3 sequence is CSVLQGSGTQYF. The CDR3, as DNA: TGCAGCGTTTTACAGGGTTCCGGGACCCAGTACTTC.

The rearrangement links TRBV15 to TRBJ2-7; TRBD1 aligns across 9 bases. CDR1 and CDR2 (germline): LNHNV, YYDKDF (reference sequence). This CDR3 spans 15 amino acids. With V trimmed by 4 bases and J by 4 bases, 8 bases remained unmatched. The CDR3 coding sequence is TGTGCCACCAGCAAGTCCGGGACAGGGCTTTACGAGCAGTACTTC. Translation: CATSKSGTGLYEQYF.

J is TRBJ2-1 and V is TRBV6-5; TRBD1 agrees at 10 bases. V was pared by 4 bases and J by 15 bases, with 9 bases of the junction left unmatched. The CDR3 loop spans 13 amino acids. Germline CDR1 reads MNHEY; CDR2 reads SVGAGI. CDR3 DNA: TGTGCCAGCAGTTCCCCCGGGACAGGGGAACTGTTCTTC. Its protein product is CASSSPGTGELFF.

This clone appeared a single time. CDR3 coding DNA: TGTGCCATCAAGGAGATGATGAACACTGAAGCTTTCTTT. Protein: CAIKEMMNTEAFF. The genes are TRBV10-3 and TRBJ1-1, with no clear D. The CDR3 is 13 residues long. Germline CDR1 reads ENHRY; CDR2 reads SYGVKD. Trimming cost V 7 bases and J 0 bases, with 9 bases left between them.

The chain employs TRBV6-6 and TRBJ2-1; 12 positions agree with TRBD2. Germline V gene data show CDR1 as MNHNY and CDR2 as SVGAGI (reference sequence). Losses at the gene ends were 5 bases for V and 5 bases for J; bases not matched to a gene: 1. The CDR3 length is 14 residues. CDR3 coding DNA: TGTGCCAGCAGTCGACTAGCGGGAGACAATGAGCAGTTCTTC. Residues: CASSRLAGDNEQFF.